This T cell receptor beta chain was captured by sequencing in a study of T cells in narcolepsy. Overall study findings and caveats: Some memory CD4+ repertoires had no autoreactive clone sequences. Healthy controls reportedly lacked the autoreactive clonotypes serially found in patients' blood.

This clone was counted only a few times. Its antigen remains unidentified. The germline V gene has CDR1 MNHEY and CDR2 SVGAGI. CDR3 size: 12 residues. Trimming pared 5 bases from V and 5 bases from J, leaving 6 bases between. TCRdb's table, derived via immunoSEQ multiplex PCR, lists solely in-frame clones and lacks some. This sample has about 34,000 clones, with more than 75% found just once. The sequenced sample was CD45RA- memory CD4+ T cells from PBMCs. The sequence came from a human donor with narcolepsy. The rearrangement links TRBV6-5 to TRBJ1-4; D gene unclear. CDR3: CASSTGNEKLFF. The DNA of the CDR3 is TGTGCCAGCAGTACCGGGAATGAAAAACTGTTTTTT.